The clone carrying this T cell receptor (beta chain) was seen only a few times. Its antigen is unidentified. The data were obtained in a study of post-analysis software for immune sequencing data. The wider study: The study covered relapsing-remitting, secondary progressive and progressive-relapsing courses of multiple sclerosis.

Overall study results and limits: Clustering by F measure revealed strong co-clustering among samples prepared together in one batch. Elevated frequency relative to controls characterized roughly 5 TRBV segments in patients, TRBV5-6, TRBV5-1 and TRBV20-1 among them.

This CDR3 has 13 amino acids. Per the germline V gene, CDR1 is SQVTM and CDR2 is ANQGSEA. Between the trimmed V and J ends, which lost 4 bases and 1 base, there was a span of 8 bases. Unique molecular identifiers had been added to the TCR beta cDNA libraries. MiXCR was run by TCRdb on the PCR reads, yielding one entry per CDR3 protein. The sample has 700,000 to 900,000 distinct CDR3 sequences; about half are singletons. The receptor was derived from a girl aged 5-17 years with multiple sclerosis. Sequences were obtained from blood. The J gene is TRBJ2-1, the V gene TRBV29-1; no reliable D call. This CDR3 reads CSVGRRSYNEQFF. The CDR3 nucleotides read TGCAGCGTTGGACGTAGGTCCTACAATGAGCAGTTCTTC.